This TCR beta chain was identified in a study of blood T cells in healthy people across ages (dated by TCRdb to about 2015). Looking at the study overall: In model experiments, template switching captured roughly one uniquely barcoded TCR beta cDNA molecule for every two T cells. Using the same blood draw, the study looked at two additional independent replicas of 1 million unique cDNA reads for two donors, one aged 18 to 30 and the other aged 80 or older. Four age groups were formed from the donors: young (average approximately 15 years), middle-aged (just under 40), aged (62) and long-lived (less than 85). Using deep sequencing normalized with unique cDNA molecular identifiers, the study measured how TCR beta repertoire diversity changes with age. To avoid experimental bias, donors of different ages were distributed randomly across sequencing lanes.

The roughly 42 donors, aged 6 to 90 years, were systemically healthy Caucasian individuals from Russia. About 10 milliliters of peripheral blood were collected from each donor into EDTA-treated Vacutainer tubes. PBMCs were isolated by Ficoll-Paque density-gradient centrifugation, with at least 6 million obtained per sample. Total RNA was extracted from PBMCs with Trizol reagent, with at least 5.5 micrograms obtained per sample. The percentages of naive CD45RAhigh/CD27high T cells were determined by flow cytometry on a PBMC aliquot from every donor. The method was 5' RACE. Sequencing relied on an Illumina HiSeq 2500. The second PCR ran for roughly 7 to 11 cycles and used a J-beta primer mix along with a sample-barcoded 5' primer. A unique molecular identifier was introduced onto each TCR beta cDNA molecule by a template-switch 5' adaptor carrying 12 random nucleotides. Each sample yielded at least 2.5 million CDR3-containing paired-end reads. First-strand cDNA synthesis was performed from all RNA using the Mint cDNA synthesis kit, with priming by a TRBC-specific oligonucleotide. Following uracil-DNA glycosylase treatment, a first 18-cycle PCR with universal primers M1SS and BC2_uni_R was performed on all cDNA. As for the authors' bioinformatics: Each sample was normalized by randomly selecting 1 million high-quality reads, each carrying a distinct molecular identifier. Instead of being binned into consensus sequences, reads that shared molecular identifiers were thrown out. CDR3 identification, clonotype clustering and error correction used MiTCR with a Q25 quality threshold and the strictest error-elimination algorithm. A nonparametric unseen species model with Euler transformation was used to estimate lower-bound total TCR beta diversity. TCRdb trimmed public reads at Q25 via fastp, called clones via MiXCR and kept in-frame beta chains. Every entry covers one CDR3 protein and lists the most common genes and DNA from its rows. The authors' filters were not applied to this entry. The sample table records 550,000 to 750,000 distinct CDR3 sequences; more than 20% of these occur just once. The ten largest clones add up to 3% to 4% of the sample.

This clonotype was seen a handful of times. This clone's antigen is unknown. Base qualities are missing; no much larger clone stands one base away. Beyond this particular receptor, the publication reports: Compared with the aged group, the long-lived group had more naive CD4+ T cells, fewer expanded clones and increased TCR diversity, suggesting age selection. As age increased, observed TCR beta diversity per million T cells dropped in a roughly linear way, and a significant reduction was already evident by age roughly 40. The percentage of naive T cells measured by flow cytometry correlated strongly with observed TCR beta diversity. Since profiling was done on bulk unsorted PBMCs, naive and antigen-experienced compartments could not be conclusively compared. Because donor CMV infection status was unknown, age-related changes in expanded clonotypes were potentially confounded. Estimates of total diversity based on one million sequenced T cells were considered lower bounds and underestimates.

The clonotype comes from a man between 65 and 80 years old in good health. The material sequenced was blood.

The CDR3 has the sequence CASSLVHAGGFYTEAFF. The DNA sequence follows: TGTGCCAGCAGCTTGGTCCACGCAGGGGGCTTTTACACTGAAGCTTTCTTT. Recombination joined TRBV5-6 with TRBJ1-1; 8 of the junction bases match TRBD1. Inclusive of the bounding cysteine and phenylalanine, the CDR3 is 17 residues long. Just CDR3 DNA is preserved here, 51 bases in frame from base 1. Looking up the germline V gene yields CDR1 SGHDT and CDR2 YYEEEE. V is pruned by 0 bases and J by 3 bases, leaving 10 bases of the junction without a gene match.